The rows below give T cell receptor beta chains drawn from one sample of a study of control samples from healthy donors and cancer patients. Method: immunoSEQ multiplex PCR; TCRdb's copy keeps in-frame clones and lacks some. This table holds roughly 49,000 clones, around 94% found once. Specimen: PBMCs. The origin of the receptors is a man aged 25 to 40 with colorectal cancer. Both conserved end residues are part of each CDR3. The D gene is left open where the match is weak. The size entry is marked missing in some rows and otherwise reads once, few, many or a size class.

TRBD2	once	TRBV24-1	TRBJ2-5	CATSDLQRGMYQETQYF	TGTGCCACCAGTGATTTGCAGCGGGGGATGTACCAAGAGACCCAGTACTTC
.	.	TRBV6-2/TRBV6-3	TRBJ2-7	CASSTLAYEQYF	TGTGCCAGCAGTACTCTAGCGTACGAGCAGTACTTC
TRBD1	.	TRBV10-1	TRBJ1-1	CASSEYRTGIFAEAFF	TGCGCCAGCAGTGAATACAGGACAGGAATTTTTGCTGAAGCTTTCTTT
.	.	TRBV10-3	TRBJ2-3	CAISERGGTDTQYF	TGTGCCATCAGTGAGAGGGGTGGCACAGATACGCAGTATTTT
TRBD2	.	TRBV20-1	TRBJ2-3	CSASIRGGHADTQYF	TGCAGTGCTAGTATCCGGGGGGGCCACGCAGATACGCAGTATTTT
TRBD1	.	TRBV27	TRBJ1-2	CASSLTPGGARSYGYTF	TGTGCCAGCAGTCTTACCCCAGGGGGGGCCAGGAGCTATGGCTACACCTTC
TRBD1	.	TRBV12-3/TRBV12-4	TRBJ1-1	CASSPRDREAFF	TGTGCCAGCAGTCCCCGGGACAGAGAAGCTTTCTTT
TRBD1	.	TRBV5-5	TRBJ2-2	CASSWGTGGNTGELFF	TGTGCCAGCAGCTGGGGGACAGGGGGAAATACCGGGGAGCTGTTTTTT
.	.	TRBV5-6	TRBJ1-3	CASKFGWTASGNTIYF	TGTGCCAGCAAGTTTGGGTGGACAGCCTCTGGAAACACCATATATTTT
.	few	TRBV25-1	TRBJ2-7	CASSGSGAAYEQYF	TGTGCCTCGAGCGGGTCGGGGGCGGCCTACGAGCAGTACTTC
.	.	TRBV7-2	TRBJ2-7	CASSRGIYEQYF	TGTGCCAGCAGCCGCGGGATTTACGAGCAGTACTTC
.	.	TRBV5-1	TRBJ1-2	CASSLWDMAYGYTF	TGCGCCAGCAGCTTGTGGGACATGGCCTATGGCTACACCTTC
TRBD1	.	TRBV24-1	TRBJ1-5	CATSGTGGNQPQHF	TGTGCCACCAGTGGGACAGGGGGCAATCAGCCCCAGCATTTT
TRBD2	.	TRBV19	TRBJ2-1	CASSLAGGSYNEQFF	TGTGCCAGTAGCCTGGCGGGGGGCTCCTACAATGAGCAGTTCTTC
.	.	TRBV7-2	TRBJ2-7	CASSLVRADSYEQYF	TGTGCCAGCAGCTTAGTTAGGGCCGACTCCTACGAGCAGTACTTC
TRBD2	.	TRBV29-1	TRBJ2-5	CSVDSAGGIQETQYF	TGCAGCGTTGATTCGGCGGGGGGGATCCAAGAGACCCAGTACTTC
TRBD1	.	TRBV4-1	TRBJ1-5	CASSHVPGQGLGSNQPQHF	TGCGCCAGCAGCCATGTACCGGGACAGGGGCTTGGTAGCAATCAGCCCCAGCATTTT
.	.	TRBV5-5	TRBJ2-3	CASSLVDSRDTQYF	TGTGCCAGCAGCTTGGTCGACTCAAGAGATACGCAGTATTTT
.	few	TRBV4-1	TRBJ1-6	CASSQDGVIGNSPLHF	TGCGCCAGCAGCCAAGATGGAGTCATTGGTAATTCACCCCTCCACTTT
.	.	TRBV5-1	TRBJ1-1	CASAAGVNTEAFF	TGCGCCAGCGCCGCGGGGGTGAACACTGAAGCTTTCTTT
.	.	TRBV12-3/TRBV12-4	TRBJ2-3	CASSFGGGNTQYF	TGTGCCAGCAGTTTTGGGGGAGGAAATACGCAGTATTTT
.	once	TRBV10-2	TRBJ2-3	CASREPYSRGPTDTQYF	TGCGCCAGCAGGGAACCGTATTCGCGGGGGCCCACAGATACGCAGTATTTT
TRBD1	.	TRBV6-1	TRBJ1-2	CASSEGQGPYTF	TGTGCCAGCAGTGAGGGACAGGGTCCCTACACCTTC
.	.	TRBV27	TRBJ1-5	CASALTRSQPQHF	TGTGCCAGCGCCCTCACTCGGAGTCAGCCCCAGCATTTT
TRBD2	.	TRBV2	TRBJ2-2	CASSVTSGGRRVTGELFF	TGTGCCAGCAGTGTGACTAGCGGGGGGAGGCGAGTCACCGGGGAGCTGTTTTTT
.	once	TRBV12-5	TRBJ1-2	CASGVAGSYYGYTF	TGTGCTAGTGGTGTTGCCGGGAGCTATTACGGCTACACCTTC
.	.	TRBV7-2	TRBJ1-1	CASSWSPNTEAFF	TGTGCCAGCAGCTGGAGCCCGAACACTGAAGCTTTCTTT
.	few	TRBV5-5	TRBJ1-1	CASSFHLNTEAFF	TGTGCCAGCAGCTTCCACCTGAACACTGAAGCTTTCTTT
.	.	TRBV12-3/TRBV12-4	TRBJ2-2	CASSYPGELFF	TGTGCCAGCAGTTACCCCGGGGAGCTGTTTTTT
.	.	TRBV2	TRBJ1-5	CASSEALGLYQPQHF	TGTGCCAGCAGTGAAGCGCTCGGCTTGTATCAGCCCCAGCATTTT
TRBD2	.	TRBV19	TRBJ2-2	CASSILAETGELFF	TGTGCCAGTAGTATACTAGCGGAAACCGGGGAGCTGTTTTTT
.	once	TRBV5-8	TRBJ1-3	CASSMGHSISGNTIYF	TGTGCCAGCAGCATGGGACATTCTATCTCTGGAAACACCATATATTTT
.	.	TRBV4-1	TRBJ1-2	CASSQEMLNRAYGYTF	TGCGCCAGCAGCCAAGAGATGTTGAACAGGGCTTATGGCTACACCTTC
TRBD1	.	TRBV9	TRBJ2-5	CASSVGTGGAGSQYF	TGTGCCAGCAGCGTAGGGACAGGGGGCGCTGGGTCCCAGTACTTC
.	.	TRBV27	TRBJ2-2	CASSHTGELFF	TGTGCCAGCAGTCATACCGGGGAGCTGTTTTTT
.	once	TRBV6-5	TRBJ2-5	CASSPLRGQETQYF	TGTGCCAGCAGCCCCCTCCGGGGCCAGGAGACCCAGTACTTC
.	.	TRBV12-3/TRBV12-4	TRBJ1-2	CASSSIFRYGYTF	TGTGCCAGCAGCTCCATTTTCAGGTATGGCTACACCTTC
.	.	TRBV18	TRBJ1-3	CASSPSGWASSGNTIYF	TGTGCCAGCTCACCATCGGGTTGGGCTTCTTCTGGAAACACCATATATTTT
.	.	TRBV19	TRBJ1-1	CASSTLQGRAVADTEAFF	TGTGCCAGTAGTACACTCCAGGGCAGGGCAGTGGCGGACACTGAAGCTTTCTTT
.	.	TRBV7-6	TRBJ1-2	CASSLFDRLGGYTF	TGTGCCAGCAGCTTATTCGACAGACTCGGAGGCTACACCTTC
.	once	TRBV18	TRBJ1-1	CASSRGVNTEAFF	TGTGCCAGCTCACGGGGGGTGAACACTGAAGCTTTCTTT
.	.	TRBV14	TRBJ2-6	CASSQGARGLSGANVLTF	TGTGCCAGCAGCCAAGGAGCTCGCGGACTCTCTGGGGCCAACGTCCTGACTTTC